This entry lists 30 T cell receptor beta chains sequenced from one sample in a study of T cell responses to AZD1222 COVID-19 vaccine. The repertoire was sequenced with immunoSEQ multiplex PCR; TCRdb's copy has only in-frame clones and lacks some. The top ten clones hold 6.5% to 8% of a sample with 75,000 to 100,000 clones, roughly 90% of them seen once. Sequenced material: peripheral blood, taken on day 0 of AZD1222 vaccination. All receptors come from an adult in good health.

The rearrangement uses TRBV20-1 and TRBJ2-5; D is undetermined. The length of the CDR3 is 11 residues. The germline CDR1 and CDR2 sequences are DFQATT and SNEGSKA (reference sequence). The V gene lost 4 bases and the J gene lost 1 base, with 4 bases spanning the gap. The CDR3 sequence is CSAIIQETQYF. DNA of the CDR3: TGCAGTGCTATAATCCAAGAGACCCAGTACTTC.

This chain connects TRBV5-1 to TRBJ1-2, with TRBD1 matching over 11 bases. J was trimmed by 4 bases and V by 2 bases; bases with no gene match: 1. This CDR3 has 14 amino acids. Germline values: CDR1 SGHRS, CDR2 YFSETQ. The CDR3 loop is CASSFGTGGYGYTF. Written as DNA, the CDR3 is TGCGCCAGCAGCTTTGGGACAGGGGGCTATGGCTACACCTTC.

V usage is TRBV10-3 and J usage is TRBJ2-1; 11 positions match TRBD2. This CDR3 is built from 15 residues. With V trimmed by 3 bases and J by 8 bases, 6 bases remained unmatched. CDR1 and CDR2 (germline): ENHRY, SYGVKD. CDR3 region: CAISDALAGEDEQFF. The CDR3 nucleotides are TGTGCCATCAGTGATGCACTAGCGGGAGAGGATGAGCAGTTCTTC.

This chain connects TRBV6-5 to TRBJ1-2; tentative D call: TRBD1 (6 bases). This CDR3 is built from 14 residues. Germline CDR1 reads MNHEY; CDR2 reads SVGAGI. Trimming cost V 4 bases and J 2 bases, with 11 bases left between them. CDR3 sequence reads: CASSWADRNYGYTF. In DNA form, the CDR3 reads TGTGCCAGCAGTTGGGCTGACAGGAACTATGGCTACACCTTC.

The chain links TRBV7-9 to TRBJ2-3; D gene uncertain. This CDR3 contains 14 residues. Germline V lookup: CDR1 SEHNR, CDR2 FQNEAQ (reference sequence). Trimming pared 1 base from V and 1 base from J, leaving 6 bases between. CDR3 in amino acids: CASSLVGRTDTQYF. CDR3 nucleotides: TGTGCCAGCAGCTTAGTAGGCCGCACAGATACGCAGTATTTT.

CDR3 in amino acids: CASSLVRGNEQFF. CDR3 bases: TGTGCCAGCAGTTTAGTTCGGGGCAATGAGCAGTTCTTC. The chain uses TRBV12-3 or TRBV12-4 and TRBJ2-1; possibly TRBD2 for D (5 bases). V lost 1 base, J lost 6 bases, and 7 bases lay in between. The CDR3 spans 13 residues.

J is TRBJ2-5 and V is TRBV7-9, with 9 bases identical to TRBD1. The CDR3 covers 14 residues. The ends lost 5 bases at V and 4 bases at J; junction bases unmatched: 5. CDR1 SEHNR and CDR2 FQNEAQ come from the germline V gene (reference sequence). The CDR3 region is CASSPRDRVETQYF. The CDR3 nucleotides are TGTGCCAGCAGCCCACGGGACAGGGTAGAGACCCAGTACTTC. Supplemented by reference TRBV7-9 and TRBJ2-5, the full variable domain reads DTGVSQNPRHKITKRGQNVTFRCDPISEHNRLYWYRQTLGQGPEFLTYFQNEAQLEKSRLLSDRFSAERPKGSFSTLEIQRTEQGDSAMYLCASSPRDRVETQYFGPGTRLLVL.

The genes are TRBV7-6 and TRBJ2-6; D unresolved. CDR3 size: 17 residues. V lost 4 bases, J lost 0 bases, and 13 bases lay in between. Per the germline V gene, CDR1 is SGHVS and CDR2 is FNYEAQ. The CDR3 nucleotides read TGTGCCAGCAGCTACTCGCTTACCAACTCTGGGGCCAACGTCCTGACTTTC. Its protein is CASSYSLTNSGANVLTF.

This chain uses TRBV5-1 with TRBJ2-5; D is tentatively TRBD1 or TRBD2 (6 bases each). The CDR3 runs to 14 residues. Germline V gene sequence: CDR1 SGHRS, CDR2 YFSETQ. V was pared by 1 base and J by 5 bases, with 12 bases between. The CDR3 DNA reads TGCGCCAGCAGCTTGATGGGGGGCGGGGAGACCCAGTACTTC. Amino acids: CASSLMGGGETQYF.

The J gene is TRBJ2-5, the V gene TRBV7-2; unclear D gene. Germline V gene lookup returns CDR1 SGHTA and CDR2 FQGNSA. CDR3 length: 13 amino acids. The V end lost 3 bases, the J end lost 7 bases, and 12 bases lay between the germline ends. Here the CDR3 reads CASSLDRMGTQYF. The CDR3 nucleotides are TGTGCCAGCAGCTTGGACCGAATGGGGACCCAGTACTTC. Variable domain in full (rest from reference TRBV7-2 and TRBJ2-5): GAGVSQSPSNKVTEKGKDVELRCDPISGHTALYWYRQSLGQGLEFLIYFQGNSAPDKSGLPSDRFSAERTGGSVSTLTIQRTQQEDSAVYLCASSLDRMGTQYFGPGTRLLVL.

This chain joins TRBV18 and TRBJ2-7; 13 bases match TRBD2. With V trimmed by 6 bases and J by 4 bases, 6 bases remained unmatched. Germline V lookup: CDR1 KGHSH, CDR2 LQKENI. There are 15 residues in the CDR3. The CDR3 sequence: CASSLLAGGQYEQYF. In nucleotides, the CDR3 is TGTGCCAGCTCGCTACTAGCGGGAGGGCAATACGAGCAGTACTTC. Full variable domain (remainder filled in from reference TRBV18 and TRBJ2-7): NAGVMQNPRHLVRRRGQEARLRCSPMKGHSHVYWYRQLPEEGLKFMVYLQKENIIDESGMPKERFSAEFPKEGPSILRIQQVVRGDSAAYFCASSLLAGGQYEQYFGPGTRLTVT.

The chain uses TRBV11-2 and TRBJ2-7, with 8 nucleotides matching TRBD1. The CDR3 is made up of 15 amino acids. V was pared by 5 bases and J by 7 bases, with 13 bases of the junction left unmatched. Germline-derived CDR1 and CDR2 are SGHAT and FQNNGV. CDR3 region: CASSLQAGGAEEQYF. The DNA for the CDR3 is TGTGCCAGCAGCCTTCAAGCAGGGGGCGCGGAGGAGCAGTACTTC.

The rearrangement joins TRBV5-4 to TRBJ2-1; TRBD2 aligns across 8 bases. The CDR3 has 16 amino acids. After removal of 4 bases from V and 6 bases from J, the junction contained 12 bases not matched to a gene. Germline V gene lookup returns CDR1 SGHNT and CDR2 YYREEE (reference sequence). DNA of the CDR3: TGTGCCAGCAGCCCGCCGGGGGGGGGCCGAGTCAATGAGCAGTTCTTC. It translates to CASSPPGGGRVNEQFF. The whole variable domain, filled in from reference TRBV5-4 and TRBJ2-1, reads ETGVTQSPTHLIKTRGQQVTLRCSSQSGHNTVSWYQQALGQGPQFIFQYYREEENGRGNFPPRFSGLQFPNYSSELNVNALELDDSALYLCASSPPGGGRVNEQFFGPGTRLTVL.

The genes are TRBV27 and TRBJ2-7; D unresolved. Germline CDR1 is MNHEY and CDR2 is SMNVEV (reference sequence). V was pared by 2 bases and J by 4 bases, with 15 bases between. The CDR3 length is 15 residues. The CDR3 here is CASSLRPDGPYEQYF. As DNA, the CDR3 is TGTGCCAGCAGTTTACGTCCGGATGGACCATACGAGCAGTACTTC.

The CDR3 nucleotides are TGTGCCAGCTCACCACCGTCCGGGAGCACCTACAATGAGCAGTTCTTC. Encoded protein: CASSPPSGSTYNEQFF. The genes are TRBV18 and TRBJ2-1; possible D gene TRBD2, 6 bases. The V and J ends lost 0 bases and 2 bases respectively, with 11 bases between them. The CDR3 length is 16 residues. CDR1 is KGHSH, CDR2 LQKENI, per germline.

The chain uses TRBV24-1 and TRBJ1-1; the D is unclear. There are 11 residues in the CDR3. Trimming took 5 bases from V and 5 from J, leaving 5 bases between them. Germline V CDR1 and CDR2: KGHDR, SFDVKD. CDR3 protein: CATSGGTEAFF. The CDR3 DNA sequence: TGTGCCACCAGTGGCGGGACTGAAGCTTTCTTT.

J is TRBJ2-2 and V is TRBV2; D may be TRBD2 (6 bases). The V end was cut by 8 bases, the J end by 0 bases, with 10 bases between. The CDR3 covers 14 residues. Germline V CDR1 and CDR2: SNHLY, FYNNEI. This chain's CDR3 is CASGRLANTGELFF. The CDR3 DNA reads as TGTGCCAGCGGTAGACTAGCGAACACCGGGGAGCTGTTTTTT.

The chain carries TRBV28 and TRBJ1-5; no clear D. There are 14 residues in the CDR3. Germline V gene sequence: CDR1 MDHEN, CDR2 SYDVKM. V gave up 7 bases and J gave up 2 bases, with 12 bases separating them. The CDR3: CASIGRLGNQPQHF. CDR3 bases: TGTGCCAGCATCGGGCGGTTGGGCAATCAGCCCCAGCATTTT. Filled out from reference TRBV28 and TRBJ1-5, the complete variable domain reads DVKVTQSSRYLVKRTGEKVFLECVQDMDHENMFWYRQDPGLGLRLIYFSYDVKMKEKGDIPEGYSVSREKKERFSLILESASTNQTSMYLCASIGRLGNQPQHFGDGTRLSIL.

The CDR3 protein is CASSMGLAGGDTQYF. CDR3 sequence (DNA): TGTGCCAGTAGTATGGGACTAGCGGGAGGCGATACGCAGTATTTT. The chain links TRBV19 to TRBJ2-3; 15 bases agree with TRBD2. Unmatched junction bases numbered 1, after V lost 3 bases and J lost 6 bases. Germline V gene data show CDR1 as LNHDA and CDR2 as SQIVND (reference sequence). This CDR3 has 15 residues.

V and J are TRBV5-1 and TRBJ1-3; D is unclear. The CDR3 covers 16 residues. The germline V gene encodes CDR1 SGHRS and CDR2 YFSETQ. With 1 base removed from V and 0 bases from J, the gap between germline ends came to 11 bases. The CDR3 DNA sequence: TGCGCCAGCAGCTTGTTTTTCGCGGGCTCTGGAAACACCATATATTTT. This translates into CASSLFFAGSGNTIYF.

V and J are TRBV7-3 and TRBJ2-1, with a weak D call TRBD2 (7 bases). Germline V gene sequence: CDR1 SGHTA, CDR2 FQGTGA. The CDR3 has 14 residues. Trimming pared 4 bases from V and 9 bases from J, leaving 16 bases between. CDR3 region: CASSSTAGAGEQFF. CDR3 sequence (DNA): TGTGCCAGCAGCTCCACTGCGGGGGCGGGTGAGCAGTTCTTC.

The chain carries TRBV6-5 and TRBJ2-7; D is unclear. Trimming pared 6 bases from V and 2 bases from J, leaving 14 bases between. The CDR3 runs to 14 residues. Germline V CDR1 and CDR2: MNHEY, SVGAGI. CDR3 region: CASSHRQETYEQYF. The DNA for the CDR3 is TGTGCCAGCAGCCACCGTCAGGAAACCTACGAGCAGTACTTC.

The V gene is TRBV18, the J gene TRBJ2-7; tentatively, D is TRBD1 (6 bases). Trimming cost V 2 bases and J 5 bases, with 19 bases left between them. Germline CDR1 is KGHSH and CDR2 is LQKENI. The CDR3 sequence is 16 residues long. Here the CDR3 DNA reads TGTGCCAGCTCACCAATGTCAGGGGCAACATCCCACGAGCAGTACTTC. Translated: CASSPMSGATSHEQYF. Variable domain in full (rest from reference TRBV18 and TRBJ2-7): NAGVMQNPRHLVRRRGQEARLRCSPMKGHSHVYWYRQLPEEGLKFMVYLQKENIIDESGMPKERFSAEFPKEGPSILRIQQVVRGDSAAYFCASSPMSGATSHEQYFGPGTRLTVT.

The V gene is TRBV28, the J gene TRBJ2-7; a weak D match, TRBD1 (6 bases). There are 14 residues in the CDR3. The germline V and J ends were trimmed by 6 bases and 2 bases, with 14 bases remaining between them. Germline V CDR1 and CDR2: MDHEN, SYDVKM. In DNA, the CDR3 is TGTGCCAGCAGCATGCCGGACAGAGCCTACGAGCAGTACTTC. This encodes CASSMPDRAYEQYF. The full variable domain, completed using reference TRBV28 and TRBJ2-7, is DVKVTQSSRYLVKRTGEKVFLECVQDMDHENMFWYRQDPGLGLRLIYFSYDVKMKEKGDIPEGYSVSREKKERFSLILESASTNQTSMYLCASSMPDRAYEQYFGPGTRLTVT.

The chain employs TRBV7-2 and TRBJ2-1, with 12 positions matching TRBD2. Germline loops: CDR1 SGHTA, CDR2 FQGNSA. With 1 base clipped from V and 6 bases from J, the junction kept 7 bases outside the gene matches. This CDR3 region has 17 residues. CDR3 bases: TGTGCCAGCAGCTTAGGTTTTGCTAGCGGGAGGGCCAATGAGCAGTTCTTC. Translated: CASSLGFASGRANEQFF.

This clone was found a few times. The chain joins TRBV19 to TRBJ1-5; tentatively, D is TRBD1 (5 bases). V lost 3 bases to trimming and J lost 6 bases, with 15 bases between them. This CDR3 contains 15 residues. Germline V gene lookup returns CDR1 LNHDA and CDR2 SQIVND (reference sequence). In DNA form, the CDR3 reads TGTGCCAGTAGTATGGGGACCCTAGGACGTCAGCCCCAGCATTTT. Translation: CASSMGTLGRQPQHF.

CDR3 sequence reads: CASSSPPGGGTEAFF. The CDR3 nucleotides read TGTGCCAGCAGTTCCCCACCAGGGGGAGGGACTGAAGCTTTCTTT. V and J are TRBV28 and TRBJ1-1, with 7 bases matching TRBD1. CDR3 length equals 15 residues. Germline CDR1 and CDR2: MDHEN and SYDVKM. After removal of 4 bases from V and 5 bases from J, the junction contained 10 bases not matched to a gene. The entire variable domain, with the rest obtained from reference TRBV28 and TRBJ1-1, is as follows: DVKVTQSSRYLVKRTGEKVFLECVQDMDHENMFWYRQDPGLGLRLIYFSYDVKMKEKGDIPEGYSVSREKKERFSLILESASTNQTSMYLCASSSPPGGGTEAFFGQGTRLTVV.

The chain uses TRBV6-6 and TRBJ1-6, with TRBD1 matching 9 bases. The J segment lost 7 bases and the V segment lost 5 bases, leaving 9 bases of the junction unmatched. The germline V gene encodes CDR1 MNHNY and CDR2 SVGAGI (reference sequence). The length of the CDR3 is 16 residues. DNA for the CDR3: TGTGCCAGCAGTCTCACCTCGGGACAGGGCAATTCACCCCTCCACTTT. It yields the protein CASSLTSGQGNSPLHF.

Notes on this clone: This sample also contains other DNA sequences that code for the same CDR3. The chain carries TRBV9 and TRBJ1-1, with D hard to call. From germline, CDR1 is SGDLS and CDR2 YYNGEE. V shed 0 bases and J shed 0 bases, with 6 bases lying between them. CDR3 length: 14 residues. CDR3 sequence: CASSVDSLNTEAFF. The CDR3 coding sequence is TGTGCCAGCAGCGTAGACAGCTTGAACACTGAAGCTTTCTTT.

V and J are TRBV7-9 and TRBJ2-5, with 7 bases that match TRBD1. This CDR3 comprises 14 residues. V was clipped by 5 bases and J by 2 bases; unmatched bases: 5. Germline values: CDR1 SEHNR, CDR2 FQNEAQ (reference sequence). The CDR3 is CASSRGTEQETQYF. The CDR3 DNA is TGTGCCAGCAGCCGTGGGACAGAACAAGAGACCCAGTACTTC. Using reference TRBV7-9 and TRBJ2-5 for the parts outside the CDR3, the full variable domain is DTGVSQNPRHKITKRGQNVTFRCDPISEHNRLYWYRQTLGQGPEFLTYFQNEAQLEKSRLLSDRFSAERPKGSFSTLEIQRTEQGDSAMYLCASSRGTEQETQYFGPGTRLLVL.